Shown below are 22 T cell receptor beta chains from a single sample sequenced in a study of blood T cell repertoires in COVID-19. Clones were read by immunoSEQ multiplex PCR, and TCRdb kept only the in-frame ones, dropping some. The sample carries 150,000 or so clones, over 80% recorded once. Source material: peripheral blood. The receptors derive from a woman aged 50 to 60 with acute or convalescent COVID-19.

The chain has TRBV7-9 and TRBJ1-3; possibly TRBD1 for D (6 bases). V was trimmed by 5 bases and J by 4 bases, leaving 21 bases between them. CDR3 length equals 17 residues. Germline V gene lookup returns CDR1 SEHNR and CDR2 FQNEAQ (reference sequence). The CDR3 is CASSPSVKQGSGNTIYF. In DNA, the CDR3 is TGTGCCAGCAGCCCCTCGGTTAAACAGGGATCCGGAAACACCATATATTTT.

The V and J genes are TRBV19 and TRBJ2-7; D unclear. CDR3 length: 15 amino acids. Trimming took 2 bases from V and 2 from J, leaving 13 bases between them. Looked up from germline, CDR1 is LNHDA and CDR2 is SQIVND (reference sequence). In nucleotides, the CDR3 is TGTGCCAGTAGTATAAGCCAGGATTGGACCTACGAGCAGTACTTC. Its translation: CASSISQDWTYEQYF.

J is TRBJ2-5 and V is TRBV9; tentative D call: TRBD2 (5 bases). Germline V gene data show CDR1 as SGDLS and CDR2 as YYNGEE. V gave up 0 bases and J gave up 5 bases, with 8 bases separating them. The CDR3 totals 13 residues. The CDR3 protein is CASSVGGSETQYF. Written as DNA, the CDR3 is TGTGCCAGCAGCGTAGGAGGGAGCGAGACCCAGTACTTC.

This sequence joins TRBV27 and TRBJ2-7, with 7 nucleotides matching TRBD1. Trimming at V came to 4 bases and at J to 4 bases, leaving 7 bases not matched to a gene. In germline, CDR1 is MNHEY, CDR2 SMNVEV (reference sequence). The CDR3 covers 14 residues. CDR3 sequence: CASSSDREQYEQYF. The CDR3 nucleotides read TGTGCCAGCAGTTCAGACAGGGAACAATACGAGCAGTACTTC.

This chain connects TRBV3-1 (or the pseudogene TRBV3-2) to TRBJ2-7; tentatively, D is TRBD1 (6 bases). This CDR3 region has 14 residues. V was pared by 4 bases and J by 2 bases, with 12 bases between. Germline CDR1 LGHDT, CDR2 YNNKEL (reference sequence). CDR3 in DNA: TGTGCCAGCAGCCGAGAGACAGGAACCTACGAGCAGTACTTC. Amino acid sequence: CASSRETGTYEQYF.

This clone was counted once. The chain recombines TRBV3-1 (or the pseudogene TRBV3-2) with TRBJ2-5, with 9 bases that match TRBD1. Losses at the gene ends were 0 bases for V and 3 bases for J; bases not matched to a gene: 2. Germline lookup yields CDR1 LGHDT and CDR2 YNNKEL (reference sequence). The CDR3 length is 15 residues. Here the CDR3 reads CASSQEWDREETQYF. The DNA for the CDR3 is TGTGCCAGCAGCCAAGAGTGGGACAGGGAAGAGACCCAGTACTTC.

CDR3 DNA: TGTGCCAGCAGGGGCGCCAGCTCCTACAATGAGCAGTTCTTC. It codes for CASRGASSYNEQFF. This chain joins TRBV7-3 and TRBJ2-1; D is undetermined. The CDR3 totals 14 residues. Germline V gene sequence: CDR1 SGHTA, CDR2 FQGTGA. V was clipped by 6 bases and J by 0 bases, with 9 bases between them.

A single count supports this clone. The genes are TRBV7-9 and TRBJ2-7; D may be TRBD1 (6 bases). The CDR3 is made up of 16 amino acids. Germline values: CDR1 SEHNR, CDR2 FQNEAQ (reference sequence). Trimming removed 6 bases from V and 1 base from J, with 19 bases in between. The CDR3 coding sequence is TGTGCCAGCAGTTCTCAGGGGTTCCCTCTTTCCTACGAGCAGTACTTC. Its protein is CASSSQGFPLSYEQYF.

The CDR3 sequence is CASSQEGGTGNTIYF. The CDR3 nucleotides are TGTGCCAGCAGCCAAGAAGGGGGAACTGGAAACACCATATATTTT. V is TRBV7-2 and J is TRBJ1-3; D may be TRBD1 (6 bases). V lost 5 bases to trimming and J lost 2 bases, with 13 bases between them. The germline V gene has CDR1 SGHTA and CDR2 FQGNSA. The CDR3 sequence is 15 residues long.

With regard to this clone: The same CDR3 can be traced to other DNA sequences in this sample. The chain couples TRBV12-3 or TRBV12-4 to TRBJ1-2; the match to TRBD1 covers 7 bases. The CDR3 is made up of 13 amino acids. The V gene end was trimmed by 6 bases and the J gene end by 2 bases; junction bases not matched to a gene: 3. The CDR3 DNA reads as TGTGCCAGCAGCCTACAGGGGAACTATGGCTACACCTTC. Amino acids: CASSLQGNYGYTF.

CDR3: CASSEAGGVYEQYF. The DNA for the CDR3 is TGTGCCAGCAGTGAAGCGGGCGGGGTCTACGAGCAGTACTTC. The chain combines TRBV6-1 with TRBJ2-7; tentatively, D is TRBD2 (6 bases). Germline loops: CDR1 MNHNS, CDR2 SASEGT. The V and J ends lost 0 bases and 3 bases respectively, with 9 bases between them. This CDR3 region has 14 residues.

This clone was observed once. J is TRBJ1-5 and V is TRBV6-2 or TRBV6-3; D possibly corresponds to TRBD1 (5 bases). This CDR3 contains 14 residues. V was clipped by 5 bases and J by 0 bases, with 8 bases between them. CDR1 and CDR2 (germline): MNHEY, SVGEGT. The CDR3 here is CASSDRFSNQPQHF. CDR3 nucleotide sequence: TGTGCCAGCAGTGACAGATTTAGCAATCAGCCCCAGCATTTT.

The V and J genes are TRBV29-1 and TRBJ1-1; the D is unclear. V gave up 2 bases and J gave up 0 bases, with 4 bases separating them. Germline V CDR1 and CDR2: SQVTM, ANQGSEA. The CDR3 sequence is 12 residues long. CDR3 loop: CSVERVNTEAFF. The DNA for the CDR3 is TGCAGCGTTGAAAGAGTGAACACTGAAGCTTTCTTT.

The chain employs TRBV4-1 and TRBJ1-6; D call uncertain. CDR3 length: 17 amino acids. Germline CDR1 is MGHRA and CDR2 is YSYEKL. V lost 0 bases and J 0 bases, leaving 9 bases between the germline ends. The CDR3 sequence is CASSQERSSSYNSPLHF. CDR3 nucleotide sequence: TGCGCCAGCAGCCAAGAACGCTCGAGCTCCTATAATTCACCCCTCCACTTT.

The chain links TRBV11-3 to TRBJ2-7; 9 positions match TRBD1. This CDR3 is 15 amino acids long. CDR1 is SGHNT and CDR2 is YENEEA in the germline V gene. V lost 5 bases and J lost 3; bases outside the gene matches: 8. CDR3 protein: CASSPRTGANYEQYF. CDR3 bases: TGTGCCAGCAGCCCTCGGACAGGGGCTAACTACGAGCAGTACTTC.

The rearrangement uses TRBV7-3 and TRBJ1-1, with D maybe TRBD1 (6 bases). The CDR3 is made up of 13 amino acids. Per the germline V gene, CDR1 is SGHTA and CDR2 is FQGTGA. V lost 3 bases and J 3 bases, leaving 8 bases between the germline ends. CDR3 in DNA: TGTGCCAGCAGCTTCGGACAGTACACTGAAGCTTTCTTT. Translating it yields CASSFGQYTEAFF.

The chain is built from TRBV19 and TRBJ2-2, with D possibly TRBD1 on 6 matching bases. Germline V gene sequence: CDR1 LNHDA, CDR2 SQIVND (reference sequence). There are 15 residues in the CDR3. Trimming removed 6 bases from V and 2 bases from J, with 13 bases in between. The CDR3 nucleotides read TGTGCCAGTAGGACGGGACAATACAACACCGGGGAGCTGTTTTTT. This gives the protein CASRTGQYNTGELFF.

This chain links TRBV7-3 with TRBJ2-1, with 10 bases matching TRBD2. This CDR3 spans 13 amino acids. Germline CDR1 is SGHTA and CDR2 is FQGTGA. The junction had 4 bases not matched to a gene; V was cut back by 5 bases and J by 9 bases. This chain's CDR3 is CASSVAGGGEQFF. The CDR3 DNA reads as TGTGCCAGCAGCGTAGCGGGGGGCGGTGAGCAGTTCTTC.

The CDR3 here is CASSVALAGVSNEQFF. In nucleotides, the CDR3 is TGTGCCAGCAGCGTAGCACTAGCGGGAGTTAGCAATGAGCAGTTCTTC. The V call is TRBV9, the J call TRBJ2-1, with TRBD2 identical over 11 bases. This CDR3 is built from 16 residues. Germline loops: CDR1 SGDLS, CDR2 YYNGEE. V lost 0 bases, J lost 6 bases, and 5 bases stayed unmatched.

This chain joins TRBV6-2 or TRBV6-3 and TRBJ1-5; 7 bases fit TRBD1. Unmatched junction bases numbered 4, after V lost 4 bases and J lost 4 bases. The CDR3 is 14 amino acids. The germline gives CDR1 MNHEY, CDR2 SVGEGT. The chain's CDR3 is CASSSQTGNQPQHF. DNA of the CDR3: TGTGCCAGCAGTTCTCAGACAGGGAATCAGCCCCAGCATTTT.

This clone has just one count. V is TRBV19 and J is TRBJ2-5, with a tentative D call TRBD2 (6 bases). Trimming took off 4 bases at V and 4 bases at J, with 10 bases between the two ends. Germline lookup yields CDR1 LNHDA and CDR2 SQIVND (reference sequence). The CDR3 extends over 13 amino acids. The CDR3 nucleotides read TGTGCCAGTAGTAGAATGCGGGGAGAGACCCAGTACTTC. Protein: CASSRMRGETQYF.

V and J are TRBV2 and TRBJ2-7; D possibly corresponds to TRBD2 (6 bases). The V end was cut by 8 bases, the J end by 5 bases, with 19 bases between. CDR1 and CDR2 from the germline V gene are SNHLY and FYNNEI. The CDR3 totals 14 residues. The CDR3 coding sequence is TGTGCCAGCGATCGAAACGGAGGGTTGGACGAGCAGTACTTC. Protein: CASDRNGGLDEQYF.